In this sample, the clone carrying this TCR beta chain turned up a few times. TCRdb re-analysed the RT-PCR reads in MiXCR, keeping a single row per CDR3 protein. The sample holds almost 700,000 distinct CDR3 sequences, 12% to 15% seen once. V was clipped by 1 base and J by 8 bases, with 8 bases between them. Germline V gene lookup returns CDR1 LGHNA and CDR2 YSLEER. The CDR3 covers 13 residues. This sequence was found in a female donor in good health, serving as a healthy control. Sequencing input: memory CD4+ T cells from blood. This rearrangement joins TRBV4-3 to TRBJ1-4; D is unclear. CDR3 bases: TGCGCCAGCAGCCAAGCGGCTGGGGAAAAACTGTTTTTT. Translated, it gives CASSQAAGEKLFF.